What follows are 30 T cell receptor beta chains derived from one specimen sequenced in a study of blood T cell dynamics during melanoma immunotherapy. Time point noted: week 3, after first cycle of checkpoint inhibitor. Profiled with immunoSEQ multiplex PCR; TCRdb holds only in-frame clones, not every one. The table has some 12,000 clones, around 82% seen once; the top ten hold more than 15%. Sequencing was performed on blood, taken from a patient treated with checkpoint blockade. The source is a human donor with melanoma.

The V gene is TRBV7-8, the J gene TRBJ2-5; 7 nucleotides line up with TRBD1. The J call may be mistaken, given a closer DNA end match to TRBJ2-7. Germline CDR1 reads SGHVS; CDR2 reads FQNEAQ. The CDR3 is 13 amino acids. The CDR3 is CASSPRTGHEQYF. The CDR3 DNA reads as TGTGCCAGCAGCCCCCGGACAGGCCACGAGCAGTACTTC.

This sequence joins TRBV21-1 and TRBJ1-6. TRBV21-1 has pseudogene status. This CDR3 has 13 amino acids. CDR3 residues: CASSKHGDSPLHF. In DNA, the CDR3 is TGTGCCAGCAGCAAACACGGGGACTCACCCCTCCACTTT.

The chain combines TRBV29-1 with TRBJ2-7; 7 bases match TRBD1. With V trimmed by 1 base and J by 2 bases, 2 bases remained unmatched. This CDR3 region has 13 residues. Germline V gene lookup returns CDR1 SQVTM and CDR2 ANQGSEA. The CDR3 DNA sequence: TGCAGCGTTGAAGGACAGGGCGCCTACGAGCAGTACTTC. This encodes CSVEGQGAYEQYF.

The CDR3 loop reads CASSWTGRTDTQYF. For the CDR3, the DNA is TGCGCCAGCAGCTGGACAGGGCGCACAGATACGCAGTATTTT. The chain is built from TRBV5-1 and TRBJ2-3; 8 positions agree with TRBD1. The CDR3 is made up of 14 amino acids. V lost 3 bases, J lost 1 base, and 1 base stayed unmatched. Germline V gives CDR1 SGHRS, CDR2 YFSETQ.

Within the sample, this clone is medium-sized (0.01 to 0.1%). CDR3 protein: CASSYGGSGLNTEAFF. CDR3 sequence (DNA): TGTGCCAGCAGTTACGGAGGGAGCGGGCTGAACACTGAAGCTTTCTTT. V is TRBV6-5 and J is TRBJ1-1; no reliable D call. The length of the CDR3 is 16 residues. The ends were cut back, 2 bases at V and 0 bases at J, with 13 bases in the middle. CDR1 and CDR2 from the germline V gene are MNHEY and SVGAGI.

The rearrangement joins TRBV7-2 to TRBJ2-3, with a possible D match to TRBD1 (5 bases). In germline, CDR1 is SGHTA, CDR2 FQGNSA. The CDR3 spans 13 residues. The V gene lost 0 bases and the J gene lost 6 bases, with 7 bases spanning the gap. CDR3 sequence: CASSLAGVDTQYF. CDR3 bases: TGTGCCAGCAGCTTAGCAGGGGTCGATACGCAGTATTTT. Drawing the rest from reference TRBV7-2 and TRBJ2-3, the complete variable domain is GAGVSQSPSNKVTEKGKDVELRCDPISGHTALYWYRQSLGQGLEFLIYFQGNSAPDKSGLPSDRFSAERTGGSVSTLTIQRTQQEDSAVYLCASSLAGVDTQYFGPGTRLTVL.

The genes are TRBV27 and TRBJ2-1, with D possibly TRBD2 on 6 matching bases. V gave up 3 bases and J gave up 7 bases, with 13 bases separating them. The germline V gene has CDR1 MNHEY and CDR2 SMNVEV (reference sequence). The CDR3 is made up of 14 amino acids. CDR3 region: CASSFVPGRNEQFF. The DNA for the CDR3 is TGTGCCAGCAGTTTCGTCCCGGGGAGGAATGAGCAGTTCTTC.

The CDR3 DNA is TGTGCCATCAGTGACCGGGACAATCAGCCCCAGCATTTT. Amino acid sequence: CAISDRDNQPQHF. The chain links TRBV10-3 to TRBJ1-5; D is unclear. The CDR3 loop spans 13 amino acids. Germline-derived CDR1 and CDR2 are ENHRY and SYGVKD. V was shortened by 3 bases and J by 3 bases, with 6 bases between the two germline ends.

V and J are TRBV19 and TRBJ1-6; D might be TRBD1 (5 bases). This CDR3 has 14 amino acids. Germline CDR1 reads LNHDA; CDR2 reads SQIVND (reference sequence). The germline V and J ends were trimmed by 4 bases and 7 bases, with 11 bases remaining between them. The CDR3 spells CASSTGTSNSPLHF. The CDR3 bases are TGTGCCAGTAGTACCGGGACTTCCAATTCACCCCTCCACTTT.

The sample holds one count of this clone. V is TRBV9 and J is TRBJ2-5; TRBD2 might be the D (7 bases). With 0 bases removed from V and 5 bases from J, the gap between germline ends came to 11 bases. The CDR3 is 14 amino acids. CDR1 SGDLS and CDR2 YYNGEE come from the germline V gene. For the CDR3, the DNA is TGTGCCAGCAGCGTAGCGGGGGGCGGGGAGACCCAGTACTTC. Translated, it gives CASSVAGGGETQYF.

This chain joins TRBV6-5 and TRBJ1-1; 9 nucleotides align to TRBD1. The germline V gene has CDR1 MNHEY and CDR2 SVGAGI. V shed 6 bases, J shed 4 bases, and the junction held 3 bases outside the gene matches. There are 13 residues in the CDR3. CDR3 amino acids: CASRKQGATEAFF. In DNA form, the CDR3 reads TGTGCCAGCAGAAAACAGGGGGCCACTGAAGCTTTCTTT.

This sequence joins TRBV18 and TRBJ2-1; no reliable D call. The germline V gene encodes CDR1 KGHSH and CDR2 LQKENI. Trimming cost V 3 bases and J 0 bases, with 3 bases left between them. The CDR3 has 13 residues. CDR3 nucleotide sequence: TGTGCCAGCTCACCGAGCTCCTACAATGAGCAGTTCTTC. Protein product: CASSPSSYNEQFF.

The J gene is TRBJ2-2, the V gene TRBV4-2; 7 nucleotides line up with TRBD1. V dropped 1 base and J dropped 7; count of bases not matched to a gene: 3. Per germline, CDR1 LGHNA and CDR2 YNFKEQ. This CDR3 has 14 amino acids. The DNA of the CDR3 is TGTGCCAGCAGCCAAGGGACAGGTCACGGGGAGCTGTTTTTT. Its translation: CASSQGTGHGELFF.

The CDR3 DNA reads TGTGCCAGCATCTCAGGGATGGAAAGTTCACCCCTCCACTTT. Translation: CASISGMESSPLHF. The rearrangement joins TRBV28 to TRBJ1-6; possibly TRBD1 for D (5 bases). Deletions cut 7 bases from V and 9 bases from J, with 16 bases between. In germline, CDR1 is MDHEN, CDR2 SYDVKM. The CDR3 is 14 residues long. The whole variable domain, filled in from reference TRBV28 and TRBJ1-6, reads DVKVTQSSRYLVKRTGEKVFLECVQDMDHENMFWYRQDPGLGLRLIYFSYDVKMKEKGDIPEGYSVSREKKERFSLILESASTNQTSMYLCASISGMESSPLHFGNGTRLTVT.

This chain connects TRBV6-1 to TRBJ1-1, with 10 bases aligning to TRBD1. The CDR3 has 15 amino acids. Per the germline V gene, CDR1 is MNHNS and CDR2 is SASEGT. J gave up 5 bases and V 4 bases, and 7 bases lay outside the gene matches. The DNA for the CDR3 is TGTGCCAGCAGTGGAGACAGGGGGCGAGGAACTGAAGCTTTCTTT. It codes for CASSGDRGRGTEAFF.

The chain couples TRBV7-2 to TRBJ2-3; the match to TRBD2 covers 14 bases. The trim removed 7 bases at V and 7 bases at J, leaving 4 bases unmatched. In germline, CDR1 is SGHTA, CDR2 FQGNSA. CDR3 size: 14 residues. The DNA of the CDR3 is TGTGCCAGCAAAGGACTAGCGGGGGGTAATACGCAGTATTTT. This gives the protein CASKGLAGGNTQYF.

The gene calls are TRBV7-2 and TRBJ1-2, with D unclear. This CDR3 has 17 amino acids. CDR1 and CDR2 (germline): SGHTA, FQGNSA. Trimming pared 1 base from V and 0 bases from J, leaving 15 bases between. The CDR3 nucleotides read TGTGCCAGCAGCTTAGGTCTTTCGGTGGCGCCTAACTATGGCTACACCTTC. This sequence encodes CASSLGLSVAPNYGYTF.

This clone has just a few counts. The V call is TRBV7-6, the J call TRBJ2-5; D unclear. CDR3 length: 9 amino acids. Trimming removed 6 bases from V and 4 bases from J, with 0 bases in between. Per the germline V gene, CDR1 is SGHVS and CDR2 is FNYEAQ. The CDR3 reads CASRETQYF. The CDR3 bases are TGTGCCAGCAGAGAGACCCAGTACTTC.

Only one count was recorded for this clone. The chain combines TRBV29-1 with TRBJ2-1, with 10 bases lining up with TRBD2. The CDR3 covers 15 residues. Germline CDR1 reads SQVTM; CDR2 reads ANQGSEA. V was pared by 5 bases and J by 12 bases, with 16 bases of the junction left unmatched. The CDR3 bases are TGCAGCGTTTCCTTAGCGGGGGGCGACTACAGCGGGCAGTTCTTC. Its protein product is CSVSLAGGDYSGQFF.

This clone was seen only a few times. The CDR3: CAISETAIYEQYF. CDR3 DNA: TGTGCCATCAGTGAGACGGCGATCTACGAGCAGTACTTC. This rearrangement joins TRBV10-3 to TRBJ2-7; unclear D gene. Germline V gene lookup returns CDR1 ENHRY and CDR2 SYGVKD. Trimming cost V 2 bases and J 3 bases, with 8 bases left between them. The CDR3 has 13 amino acids.

This clone was seen just once. In nucleotides, the CDR3 is TGTGCCAGCAGCATACAGGTCCTCTACGAGCAGTACTTC. The encoded protein is CASSIQVLYEQYF. The chain joins TRBV28 to TRBJ2-7; D might be TRBD1 (5 bases). V dropped 6 bases and J dropped 3 bases, with 12 bases sitting between them. The CDR3 covers 13 residues. From germline, CDR1 is MDHEN and CDR2 SYDVKM.

This clone occurred once. The V gene is TRBV7-2, the J gene TRBJ2-2, with 7 bases lining up with TRBD1. In germline, CDR1 is SGHTA, CDR2 FQGNSA. The CDR3 extends over 16 amino acids. The J segment lost 0 bases and the V segment lost 6 bases, leaving 7 bases of the junction unmatched. CDR3 DNA sequence: TGTGCCAGCAGTGGGGGACAGTTCGCGAACACCGGGGAGCTGTTTTTT. Translated, it gives CASSGGQFANTGELFF.

This chain joins TRBV11-1 and TRBJ2-2; 9 bases are shared with TRBD2. Looked up from germline, CDR1 is SGHAT and CDR2 is FQDESV (reference sequence). The CDR3 covers 14 residues. The trim removed 5 bases at V and 7 bases at J, leaving 5 bases unmatched. The CDR3 nucleotides read TGTGCCAGCAGCCCCGGGACTAGCAGCGGGGAGCTGTTTTTT. This translates into CASSPGTSSGELFF.

V is TRBV11-2 and J is TRBJ2-2; 10 bases match TRBD1. This CDR3 is built from 15 residues. The V gene's germline CDR1 is SGHAT and CDR2 FQNNGV. The V gene end was trimmed by 5 bases and the J gene end by 4 bases; junction bases not matched to a gene: 4. The CDR3: CASSQTGGTTGELFF. CDR3 coding DNA: TGTGCCAGCAGCCAGACAGGGGGCACCACCGGGGAGCTGTTTTTT.

This clone appeared once. The rearrangement links TRBV7-2 to TRBJ2-5; possibly TRBD1 for D (6 bases). Germline CDR1 and CDR2: SGHTA and FQGNSA. The CDR3 length is 16 residues. With 3 bases removed from V and 4 bases from J, the gap between germline ends came to 18 bases. The CDR3: CASSFGRQVFGETQYF. CDR3 sequence (DNA): TGTGCCAGCAGCTTCGGTCGACAGGTATTCGGAGAGACCCAGTACTTC.

The chain couples TRBV25-1 to TRBJ2-1; D remains ambiguous. Germline CDR1 MGHDK, CDR2 SYGVNS. V gave up 7 bases and J gave up 4 bases, with 8 bases separating them. The CDR3 covers 12 residues. The CDR3 region is CASKARYNEQFF. The DNA of the CDR3 is TGTGCCAGCAAGGCCAGGTACAATGAGCAGTTCTTC.

The rearrangement links TRBV4-3 to TRBJ2-7, with D perhaps TRBD1 or TRBD2 (6 bases each). Germline V gene data show CDR1 as LGHNA and CDR2 as YSLEER. The CDR3 loop spans 17 amino acids. V was cut by 0 bases and J by 0 bases, with 15 bases left in between. The CDR3 DNA sequence: TGCGCCAGCAGCCAAGATCTAGGGGGGTACAGCTCCTACGAGCAGTACTTC. It is translated as CASSQDLGGYSSYEQYF.

The chain is built from TRBV28 and TRBJ1-5; no clear D gene. The germline gives CDR1 MDHEN, CDR2 SYDVKM. The CDR3 is made up of 15 amino acids. V dropped 3 bases and J dropped 1 base, with 10 bases sitting between them. The DNA for the CDR3 is TGTGCCAGCAGTTTTTCAGGCGGAAGCAATCAGCCCCAGCATTTT. Translation: CASSFSGGSNQPQHF.

This sequence joins TRBV7-2 and TRBJ1-1; 11 bases map to TRBD1. Germline V gene data show CDR1 as SGHTA and CDR2 as FQGNSA. The CDR3 covers 15 residues. Trimming cost V 3 bases and J 6 bases; bases outside gene matches: 6. This chain's CDR3 is CASSFPLGQGAEAFF. The CDR3 nucleotides read TGTGCCAGCAGCTTCCCATTGGGACAGGGGGCTGAAGCTTTCTTT.

This chain connects TRBV9 to TRBJ2-3, with 14 bases fitting TRBD2. V dropped 1 base and J dropped 9; count of bases not matched to a gene: 7. CDR1 SGDLS and CDR2 YYNGEE come from the germline V gene. This CDR3 comprises 16 residues. The CDR3 region is CASSVSGTSGGPTQYF. The CDR3, as DNA: TGTGCCAGCAGCGTATCAGGGACTAGCGGGGGACCAACGCAGTATTTT.